The next 28 T cell receptor beta chains were all read from a single sample in a study of vaccination and CD4 T cells after COVID-19. From the PCR reads, TCRdb called clonotypes with MiXCR, one entry per CDR3 protein. The table has 25,000 or so distinct CDR3 sequences, around 50% seen once; the top ten hold approximately 0.99%. Sample: CD4+ T cells from blood, taken before SARS-CoV-2 vaccination. The origin of the receptors is a human donor who had recovered from COVID-19.

V gene TRBV19 combines with J gene TRBJ1-2; 9 bases fit TRBD1. V lost 6 bases and J lost 8; bases outside the gene matches: 10. The CDR3 has 14 amino acids. The germline V gene encodes CDR1 LNHDA and CDR2 SQIVND (reference sequence). CDR3 sequence: CASRGTGTGRGYTF. In DNA, the CDR3 is TGTGCCAGTAGAGGGACAGGGACCGGTCGGGGCTACACCTTC.

This chain joins TRBV30 and TRBJ1-2, with D maybe TRBD1 (5 bases). In germline, CDR1 is GTSNPN, CDR2 SVGIG (reference sequence). The CDR3 length is 15 residues. The V and J ends lost 0 bases and 4 bases respectively, with 15 bases between them. The CDR3 reads CAWSVGRVRGYGYTF. Written as DNA, the CDR3 is TGTGCCTGGAGTGTCGGCAGGGTAAGGGGCTATGGCTACACCTTC.

The chain recombines TRBV11-2 with TRBJ1-2, with D possibly matching TRBD1 (5 bases). Between the trimmed V and J ends, which lost 4 bases and 3 bases, there was a span of 15 bases. CDR1 and CDR2 from the germline V gene are SGHAT and FQNNGV. The CDR3 extends over 15 amino acids. The CDR3 loop reads CASSSEIGGHYGYTF. The CDR3, as DNA: TGTGCCAGCAGCTCCGAGATTGGGGGTCACTATGGCTACACCTTC.

This chain uses TRBV5-1 with TRBJ2-3; 10 nucleotides align to TRBD1. The germline V gene encodes CDR1 SGHRS and CDR2 YFSETQ. The CDR3 totals 16 residues. V was clipped by 0 bases and J by 6 bases; unmatched bases: 7. In DNA, the CDR3 is TGCGCCAGCAGCTTGGCGGGGGACAGGGGATCGGATACGCAGTATTTT. Translating gives CASSLAGDRGSDTQYF.

This chain connects TRBV7-2 to TRBJ2-5; TRBD1 is a possible D gene (5 bases). The CDR3 covers 14 residues. Germline values: CDR1 SGHTA, CDR2 FQGNSA. The V and J ends lost 2 bases and 6 bases respectively, with 13 bases between them. The CDR3: CASSLYNRQKTQYF. For the CDR3, the DNA is TGTGCCAGCAGCTTATATAACAGGCAAAAGACCCAGTACTTC.

The J gene is TRBJ2-5, the V gene TRBV30; D ambiguous. The V and J ends lost 1 base and 1 base respectively, with 13 bases between them. The CDR3 is 15 residues long. The germline V gene has CDR1 GTSNPN and CDR2 SVGIG (reference sequence). CDR3 loop: CAWSALDRIQETQYF. The CDR3 region has the DNA TGTGCCTGGAGTGCTTTGGACCGAATCCAAGAGACCCAGTACTTC.

J is TRBJ2-1 and V is TRBV15, with D possibly matching TRBD2 (6 bases). Germline V gives CDR1 LNHNV, CDR2 YYDKDF (reference sequence). Trimming pared 4 bases from V and 0 bases from J, leaving 22 bases between. The CDR3 consists of 19 residues. Here the CDR3 reads CATSIHGDSSLFSYNEQFF. As DNA, the CDR3 is TGTGCCACCAGCATACACGGGGACTCTTCGTTGTTCTCCTACAATGAGCAGTTCTTC. The variable domain in full, completed from reference TRBV15 and TRBJ2-1, reads DAMVIQNPRYQVTQFGKPVTLSCSQTLNHNVMYWYQQKSSQAPKLLFHYYDKDFNNEADTPDNFQSRRPNTSFCFLDIRSPGLGDTAMYLCATSIHGDSSLFSYNEQFFGPGTRLTVL.

The chain carries TRBV20-1 and TRBJ1-2; D gene unclear. Germline CDR1 reads DFQATT; CDR2 reads SNEGSKA (reference sequence). The CDR3 covers 13 residues. V was trimmed by 1 base and J by 3 bases, leaving 9 bases between them. For the CDR3, the DNA is TGCAGTGCTAGAGTGAACCTCCACTATGGCTACACCTTC. Residues: CSARVNLHYGYTF.

The rearrangement links TRBV19 to TRBJ1-1, with TRBD1 matching over 9 bases. With V trimmed by 6 bases and J by 10 bases, 12 bases remained unmatched. CDR3 length equals 14 residues. CDR1 and CDR2 (germline): LNHDA, SQIVND (reference sequence). As DNA, the CDR3 is TGTGCCAGTAGATCGGGACAGGGTGGATCTGCAGCTTTCTTT. Protein: CASRSGQGGSAAFF.

This chain joins TRBV19 and TRBJ1-6; D not certain. The CDR3 is 15 amino acids. V dropped 3 bases and J dropped 7 bases, with 13 bases sitting between them. The germline V gene has CDR1 LNHDA and CDR2 SQIVND (reference sequence). In nucleotides, the CDR3 is TGTGCCAGTAGTATCGGCGGACCAACCAATTCACCCCTCCACTTT. The encoded protein is CASSIGGPTNSPLHF.

The chain has TRBV20-1 and TRBJ1-5; 11 positions agree with TRBD1. This CDR3 has 13 residues. The V gene's germline CDR1 is DFQATT and CDR2 SNEGSKA (reference sequence). With 6 bases clipped from V and 5 bases from J, the junction kept 3 bases outside the gene matches. CDR3 in amino acids: CSAAGQGDQPQHF. The CDR3 coding sequence is TGCAGTGCCGCGGGACAGGGGGATCAGCCCCAGCATTTT.

The chain carries TRBV28 and TRBJ2-4; D gene uncertain. Germline V gene sequence: CDR1 MDHEN, CDR2 SYDVKM. V lost 6 bases to trimming and J lost 0 bases, with 12 bases between them. The CDR3 has 15 amino acids. The CDR3 is CASSQTTLAKNIQYF. For the CDR3, the DNA is TGTGCCAGCAGCCAGACAACCCTAGCCAAAAACATTCAGTACTTC. The full variable domain, in which reference TRBV28 and TRBJ2-4 provide the parts outside the CDR3, is DVKVTQSSRYLVKRTGEKVFLECVQDMDHENMFWYRQDPGLGLRLIYFSYDVKMKEKGDIPEGYSVSREKKERFSLILESASTNQTSMYLCASSQTTLAKNIQYFGAGTRLSVL.

The DNA of the CDR3 is TGCAGTGCTGGACAGGGGTTACCCTACGAGCAGTACTTC. Translating it yields CSAGQGLPYEQYF. The rearrangement joins TRBV20-1 to TRBJ2-7; TRBD1 matches 9 bases. The V gene's germline CDR1 is DFQATT and CDR2 SNEGSKA (reference sequence). This CDR3 contains 13 residues. The V gene end was trimmed by 5 bases and the J gene end by 2 bases; junction bases not matched to a gene: 4.

This clonotype came up a few times. J is TRBJ2-7 and V is TRBV19; 8 nucleotides agree with TRBD1. CDR1 and CDR2 (germline): LNHDA, SQIVND (reference sequence). With V trimmed by 7 bases and J by 3 bases, 8 bases remained unmatched. The CDR3 consists of 14 residues. DNA of the CDR3: TGTGCCAGTACTCTGGACAGGGCCTACTACGAGCAGTACTTC. Its translation is CASTLDRAYYEQYF.

The table lists this clonotype with a few counts. The chain links TRBV27 to TRBJ2-3, with 10 bases fitting TRBD2. The ends lost 11 bases at V and 2 bases at J; junction bases unmatched: 13. CDR1 and CDR2 from the germline V gene are MNHEY and SMNVEV (reference sequence). The length of the CDR3 is 16 residues. CDR3 in amino acids: CASQTRSGRTTDTQYF. Written as DNA, the CDR3 is TGTGCCTCTCAGACCCGTAGCGGGAGGACCACAGATACGCAGTATTTT.

The chain joins TRBV7-2 to TRBJ2-3; 7 bases are a match to TRBD2. The junction had 14 bases not matched to a gene; V was cut back by 2 bases and J by 0 bases. CDR3 length equals 19 residues. Germline CDR1 reads SGHTA; CDR2 reads FQGNSA. The DNA for the CDR3 is TGTGCCAGCAGCTTACCACTCTCCGCGGGAGTATGGAGCACAGATACGCAGTATTTT. The encoded protein is CASSLPLSAGVWSTDTQYF.

The rearrangement joins TRBV6-5 to TRBJ2-7; 8 bases match TRBD2. The CDR3 is 15 residues long. The germline gives CDR1 MNHEY, CDR2 SVGAGI. V was pared by 4 bases and J by 5 bases, with 10 bases of the junction left unmatched. In DNA form, the CDR3 reads TGTGCCAGCAGTTCCTCGGGAGGGCCCTCAGACGAGCAGTACTTC. Its translation is CASSSSGGPSDEQYF.

As concerns this clonotype: In this CDR3 the conserved last residue, phenylalanine or tryptophan, is missing, so a read error is likely. The chain is built from TRBV6-1 and TRBJ2-7; 10 positions match TRBD1. Losses at the gene ends were 6 bases for V and 1 base for J; bases not matched to a gene: 6. The germline V gene encodes CDR1 MNHNS and CDR2 SASEGT. CDR3 length: 15 residues. The CDR3 DNA reads as TGTGCCAGCAGATCCGGGACAGGGGTTTCCTACGAGCAGTACTTG. As protein: CASRSGTGVSYEQYL.

The CDR3 here is CASSFNPGTQETQYF. CDR3 sequence (DNA): TGCGCCAGCAGCTTCAACCCCGGGACTCAAGAGACCCAGTACTTC. The genes are TRBV5-1 and TRBJ2-5; tentative D call: TRBD2 (6 bases). This CDR3 has 15 residues. Germline assignment: CDR1 SGHRS and CDR2 YFSETQ. V lost 2 bases and J lost 2, with 13 bases in between.

The chain employs TRBV20-1 and TRBJ1-1, with a tentative D call TRBD1 (5 bases). V lost 0 bases and J 3 bases, leaving 11 bases between the germline ends. This CDR3 has 14 residues. Germline lookup yields CDR1 DFQATT and CDR2 SNEGSKA (reference sequence). The CDR3 spells CSARDDTGHTEAFF. The CDR3 coding sequence is TGCAGTGCTAGAGATGACACGGGGCACACTGAAGCTTTCTTT.

The chain employs TRBV21-1 and TRBJ2-3; no check of the table's D call, TRBD2, against the DNA was made. TRBV21-1 is described as a pseudogene. This CDR3 comprises 20 residues. The CDR3 nucleotides are TGTGCCAGCAGCAAGGGGGACTCCGATATTACTTCTCCAGGCACAGATACGCAGTATTTT. Translation: CASSKGDSDITSPGTDTQYF.

V and J are TRBV15 and TRBJ2-1; 7 nucleotides align to TRBD2. The trim removed 0 bases at V and 8 bases at J, leaving 13 bases unmatched. Per germline, CDR1 LNHNV and CDR2 YYDKDF (reference sequence). The CDR3 loop spans 17 amino acids. DNA of the CDR3: TGTGCCACCAGCAGAGATCGAGCGTGGGAGGGTGCAGATGAGCAGTTCTTC. The encoded protein is CATSRDRAWEGADEQFF.

The V gene is TRBV2, the J gene TRBJ1-5, with 9 bases matching TRBD1. CDR1 is SNHLY, CDR2 FYNNEI, per germline. The CDR3 sequence is 17 residues long. After removal of 6 bases from V and 0 bases from J, the junction contained 9 bases not matched to a gene. For the CDR3, the DNA is TGTGCCAGCAGGGGGACAGGGAGCAAGTATAGCAATCAGCCCCAGCATTTT. This gives the protein CASRGTGSKYSNQPQHF.

The chain combines TRBV20-1 with TRBJ2-1; 10 bases agree with TRBD2. Looked up from germline, CDR1 is DFQATT and CDR2 is SNEGSKA (reference sequence). The V and J ends lost 5 bases and 6 bases, in that order; junction bases with no gene match: 13. The CDR3 consists of 16 residues. CDR3 in amino acids: CSALLLLAGVLNEQFF. CDR3 coding DNA: TGCAGTGCTCTACTGCTTCTAGCGGGAGTTCTCAATGAGCAGTTCTTC.

The V and J genes are TRBV4-2 and TRBJ2-1, with D maybe TRBD1 (6 bases). The CDR3 covers 13 residues. Trimming cost V 7 bases and J 5 bases, with 12 bases left between them. Per germline, CDR1 LGHNA and CDR2 YNFKEQ. In DNA form, the CDR3 reads TGTGCCAGCACCCCTCGACAGGACAATGAGCAGTTCTTC. Translation gives CASTPRQDNEQFF.

The chain links TRBV6-1 to TRBJ1-6, with 10 bases lining up with TRBD1. Per the germline V gene, CDR1 is MNHNS and CDR2 is SASEGT. The CDR3 is 15 residues long. After removal of 6 bases from V and 9 bases from J, the junction contained 8 bases not matched to a gene. The CDR3 protein is CASSKDRGRGSPLHF. Here the CDR3 DNA reads TGTGCCAGCAGCAAAGACAGGGGGCGCGGTTCACCCCTCCACTTT.

V usage is TRBV28 and J usage is TRBJ1-2, with D hard to call. Trimming shortened V by 3 bases and J by 8 bases, and 7 bases separated the two germline ends. This CDR3 has 11 residues. Germline CDR1 reads MDHEN; CDR2 reads SYDVKM. This CDR3 is CASSFPGGYTF. CDR3 DNA sequence: TGTGCCAGCAGTTTCCCGGGGGGCTACACCTTC.

In nucleotides, the CDR3 is TGTGCCAGTAGTACCACTAGCGGGAGAATGCACAATGAGCAGTTCTTC. Amino acid sequence: CASSTTSGRMHNEQFF. The chain joins TRBV19 to TRBJ2-1; 11 nucleotides align to TRBD2. CDR1 LNHDA and CDR2 SQIVND come from the germline V gene (reference sequence). V shed 4 bases, J shed 5 bases, and the junction held 7 bases outside the gene matches. The CDR3 length is 16 residues.